This T cell receptor (beta chain) was sequenced in a study of T cell responses to AZD1222 COVID-19 vaccine. In the case of this clone: Its antigen is unknown.

General study findings and limits: Possibly, clonal diversity was underestimated; donors were largely white British and included more females.

The CDR3 totals 14 residues. Trimming removed 2 bases from V and 4 bases from J, with 11 bases in between. Germline CDR1 reads SGHRS; CDR2 reads YFSETQ. Here immunoSEQ multiplex PCR was the method, and the copy in TCRdb shows in-frame clones only, minus some. The sample records around 91,000 clones, more than 85% being singletons. The sequence was collected from an adult who received the AZD1222 COVID-19 vaccine. Sample: peripheral blood, taken 28 days after the second AZD1222 dose. V gene TRBV5-1 combines with J gene TRBJ2-3; TRBD2 is a possible D gene (6 bases). The CDR3 here is CASSFDGSPDTQYF. In DNA, the CDR3 is TGCGCCAGCAGCTTTGACGGGAGCCCAGATACGCAGTATTTT.